A selection of T cell receptor beta chains follows, all from one sample in a study of T cell responses to AZD1222 COVID-19 vaccine. Sequenced by immunoSEQ multiplex PCR; TCRdb stores in-frame clones only, minus some. The sample contains 100,000 or so clones, 88% of which appear only once. The starting material was peripheral blood, obtained on day 0 of AZD1222 vaccination. These TCRs come from an adult in good health. Each CDR3 is given with its conserved first and last residue. Expanded clones are given a class, and other clones once, few, many or no size at all.

abundance | v_gene | CDR3aa
few | TRBV4-1 | CASSQASGEDTEAFF
NA | TRBV5-4 | CASSLERGAGANVLTF
once | TRBV2 | CATSGTGGANSPLHF
NA | TRBV5-6 | CASSFSLEQFF
NA | TRBV12-3/TRBV12-4 | CASSYTSTGELFF
NA | TRBV5-6 | CASSSRGRLGSPLHF
NA | TRBV10-2 | CASADRGPQQPQHF
NA | TRBV11-2 | CASSLGTGVGYEQYF
NA | TRBV7-8 | CASSSYEAQYF
NA | TRBV7-9 | CASSLAYGGYNEQFF
NA | TRBV19 | CASRQAWGITAQHF
NA | TRBV28 | CASSLSGQGGGELFF
once | TRBV2 | CASSPIRQGASGYTF
NA | TRBV2 | CASSSYRVETQYF
NA | TRBV7-2 | CASSFNTYTEAFF
NA | TRBV6-5 | CASSFLDTEKLFF
NA | TRBV27 | CASSLQGQGNEQFF
NA | TRBV29-1 | CSALDRSSYEQYF
NA | TRBV7-8 | CASSLALGTEAFF
NA | TRBV28 | CASSQLAGGIKTQYF
NA | TRBV7-2 | CASSPDPNYGYTF